This T cell receptor (beta chain) was recorded in a study of T cells in tuberculosis. At the level of the study: CD1B tetramers identified T cells specific for mycobacterial lipid GMM. This South African cohort compared adolescents with or without latent tuberculosis against adults with active tuberculosis. Blood was taken before or within 7 days of anti-tuberculosis therapy.

Sequencing was performed with immunoSEQ multiplex PCR; in TCRdb, only in-frame clones are kept and a portion is missing. Of about 34,000 clones listed, 80% to 95% are singletons. CDR1 is LGHNA, CDR2 YNFKEQ, per germline. Trimming cost V 4 bases and J 6 bases; bases outside gene matches: 3. CDR3 length: 14 amino acids. Time point here: new active TB diagnosis, blood taken before or within 7 days of starting treatment. The V gene is TRBV4-2, the J gene TRBJ2-3; 11 nucleotides align to TRBD1. The clonotype originates from an adult with tuberculosis. Material: PBMCs, obtained at tuberculosis diagnosis. The CDR3 protein is CASSPGQGADTQYF. CDR3 DNA sequence: TGTGCCAGCAGCCCTGGACAGGGGGCTGATACGCAGTATTTT.